This paragraph reports one T cell receptor beta chain. Its antigen is currently unknown. Stated treatment: approximately nine-day PBMC culture with coronavirus spike peptide pools or control peptides (ViraFEST assay). J was trimmed by 0 bases and V by 5 bases; bases with no gene match: 10. The CDR3 length is 17 residues. CDR1 and CDR2 (germline): SGHVS, FQNEAQ. Oncomine TCR Beta short-read sequencing was applied to DNA from cultured CD4+ T cells. A single record per CDR3 protein comes from TCRdb applying MiXCR to the PCR reads. The sample includes about 16,000 distinct CDR3 sequences, approximately 57% seen only once; the top ten take less than 10%. The record originates from a study of vaccination and CD4 T cells after COVID-19. Across the study: Blood was drawn a median around 70 days post second dose, range 14 to 241. From HCoV-229E, HCoV-OC43, HCoV-NL63 and SARS-CoV-2, overlapping spike peptides were used to stimulate the cells.

The TCR originated in a human donor who had recovered from COVID-19. The sequencing sample was made of CD4+ T cells from blood, cultured in vitro. The chain is built from TRBV7-8 and TRBJ1-3; 7 bases agree with TRBD1. As DNA, the CDR3 is TGTGCCAGCAGCCCCATGACAGGGTTCAGCTCTGGAAACACCATATATTTT. It codes for CASSPMTGFSSGNTIYF.